In this sample, the clone carrying this T cell receptor (beta chain) turned up a few times. The data were obtained in a study of blood T cell repertoires in COVID-19. Across the whole study: Some COVID-19 samples were acute and others convalescent; all came from the United States, Italy and Spain. From T cells, B-cell-depleted T cells, or PBMCs came the material, which was cDNA or gDNA.

Per the original methods: Amplification with reference gene primers provided the estimates of nucleated cell counts. Clones were read by immunoSEQ multiplex PCR, and TCRdb kept only the in-frame ones, dropping some. V and J calls and clone size come straight from that table; D and trimming were deduced from the DNA. The sample lists about 150,000 clones, approximately 85% occurring once. The length of the CDR3 is 12 residues. Per germline, CDR1 MNHEY and CDR2 SVGAGI. V was clipped by 6 bases and J by 1 base, with 6 bases between them. Seattle researchers signed up patients amid active infection and tracked them longitudinally.

Sequenced material: peripheral blood. The chain combines TRBV6-5 with TRBJ1-2; D remains unclear. The source of this sequence is a man between 60 and 70 years old with COVID-19, enrolled during active disease. DNA of the CDR3: TGTGCCAGCAGACTTGGTAACTATGGCTACACCTTC. Amino acid sequence: CASRLGNYGYTF.